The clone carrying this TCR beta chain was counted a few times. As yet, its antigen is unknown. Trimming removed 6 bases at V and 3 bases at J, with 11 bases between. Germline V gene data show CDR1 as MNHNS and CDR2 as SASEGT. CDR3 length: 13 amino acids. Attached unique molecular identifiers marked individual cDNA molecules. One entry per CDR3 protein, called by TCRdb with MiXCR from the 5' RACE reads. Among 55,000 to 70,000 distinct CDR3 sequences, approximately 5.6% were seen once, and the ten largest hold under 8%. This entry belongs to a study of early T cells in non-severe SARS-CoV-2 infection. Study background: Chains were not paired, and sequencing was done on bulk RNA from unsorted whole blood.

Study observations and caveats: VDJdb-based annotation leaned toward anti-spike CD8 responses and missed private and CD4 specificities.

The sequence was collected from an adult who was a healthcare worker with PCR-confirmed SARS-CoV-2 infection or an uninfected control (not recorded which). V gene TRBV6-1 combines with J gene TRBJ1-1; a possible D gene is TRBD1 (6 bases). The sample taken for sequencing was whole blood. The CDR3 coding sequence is TGTGCCAGCAGGAAAAGGGGGTACACTGAAGCTTTCTTT. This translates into CASRKRGYTEAFF.